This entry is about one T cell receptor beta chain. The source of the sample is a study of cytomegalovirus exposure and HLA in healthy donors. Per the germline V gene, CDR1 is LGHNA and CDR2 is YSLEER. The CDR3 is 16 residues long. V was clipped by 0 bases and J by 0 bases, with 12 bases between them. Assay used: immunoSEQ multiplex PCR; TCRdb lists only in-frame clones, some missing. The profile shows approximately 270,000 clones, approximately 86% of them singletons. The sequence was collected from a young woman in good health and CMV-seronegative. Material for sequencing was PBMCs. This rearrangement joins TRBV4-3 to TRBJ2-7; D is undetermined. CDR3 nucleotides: TGCGCCAGCAGCCAAGATCAACAACCTAGCTCCTACGAGCAGTACTTC. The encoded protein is CASSQDQQPSSYEQYF.